The 24 T cell receptor beta chains in this list originate from one sample, sequenced in a study of cytomegalovirus exposure and HLA in healthy donors. PCR employed 60 Vbeta and 13 Jbeta primers. Data came from immunoSEQ multiplex PCR; TCRdb stores just in-frame clones and leaves some out. Of more than 150,000 clones listed, roughly 74% are singletons. Sequencing was carried out using PBMCs. These receptors all stem from a woman in her 40s in good health and CMV-seropositive.

The chain employs TRBV30 and TRBJ1-1; TRBD1 matches 7 bases. V shed 5 bases and J 4 bases; nucleotides not matched to a gene: 7. There are 13 residues in the CDR3. The germline gives CDR1 GTSNPN, CDR2 SVGIG (reference sequence). In DNA, the CDR3 is TGTGCCTGGGCGGGACAGCAGATCACTGAAGCTTTCTTT. Its translation is CAWAGQQITEAFF.

The chain combines TRBV27 with TRBJ1-3, with D perhaps matching TRBD1 (6 bases). Trimming took 2 bases from V and 2 from J, leaving 10 bases between them. The germline CDR1 and CDR2 sequences are MNHEY and SMNVEV (reference sequence). The CDR3 spans 15 residues. In DNA form, the CDR3 reads TGTGCCAGCAGTTTAGCGGGGGGCGCTGGAAACACCATATATTTT. Translated, it gives CASSLAGGAGNTIYF.

The chain links TRBV9 to TRBJ2-3, with 7 bases matching TRBD2. Germline lookup yields CDR1 SGDLS and CDR2 YYNGEE. The CDR3 runs 15 residues. The V segment lost 0 bases and the J segment 5 bases; nucleotides outside the gene matches: 6. The CDR3 nucleotides read TGTGCCAGCAGCGTAGGGGCGGGAGCGGGAGATACGCAGTATTTT. It translates to CASSVGAGAGDTQYF.

This clone was seen only a few times. This rearrangement joins TRBV18 to TRBJ2-2, with D unresolved. CDR3 size: 14 residues. Germline V gene lookup returns CDR1 KGHSH and CDR2 LQKENI. V was pared by 6 bases and J by 1 base, with 9 bases between. CDR3: CASSTAVNTGELFF. The CDR3 DNA is TGTGCCAGCTCTACGGCGGTGAACACCGGGGAGCTGTTTTTT.

This sequence joins TRBV11-1 and TRBJ1-1, with D maybe TRBD1 (5 bases). CDR3 length: 13 residues. Germline assignment: CDR1 SGHAT and CDR2 FQDESV (reference sequence). Between the trimmed V and J ends, which lost 3 bases and 6 bases, there was a span of 11 bases. The CDR3 is CASSLSGSAEAFF. CDR3 sequence (DNA): TGTGCCAGCAGCTTGTCAGGGTCTGCTGAAGCTTTCTTT.

Only one count was recorded for this clone. V usage is TRBV2 and J usage is TRBJ1-4; 10 nucleotides align to TRBD1. V was pared by 7 bases and J by 4 bases, with 6 bases of the junction left unmatched. The CDR3 covers 15 residues. Per the germline V gene, CDR1 is SNHLY and CDR2 is FYNNEI. CDR3 loop: CASIRQGADNEKLFF. The CDR3 DNA reads as TGTGCCAGCATTAGACAGGGGGCTGATAATGAAAAACTGTTTTTT.

The chain uses TRBV13 and TRBJ2-7, with 7 bases aligning to TRBD2. The CDR3 spans 15 residues. The V gene's germline CDR1 is PRHDT and CDR2 FYEKMQ (reference sequence). Unmatched junction bases numbered 4, after V lost 1 base and J lost 1 base. For the CDR3, the DNA is TGTGCCAGCAGCTTAGAGGGAGGGCCGTCCTACGAGCAGTACTTC. This sequence encodes CASSLEGGPSYEQYF.

The rearrangement joins TRBV2 to TRBJ1-4, with 7 bases that match TRBD1. With 7 bases clipped from V and 0 bases from J, the junction kept 5 bases outside the gene matches. Germline CDR1 reads SNHLY; CDR2 reads FYNNEI. The length of the CDR3 is 15 residues. CDR3 sequence (DNA): TGTGCCAGCACCGGACAGGCCGCAACTAATGAAAAACTGTTTTTT. This sequence encodes CASTGQAATNEKLFF.

A single count supports this clone. CDR3 sequence reads: CASNGQVNQPQHF. The CDR3 bases are TGTGCCAGCAACGGACAGGTTAATCAGCCCCAGCATTTT. The J gene is TRBJ1-5, the V gene TRBV6-1; TRBD1 agrees at 7 bases. The J segment lost 4 bases and the V segment lost 7 bases, leaving 4 bases of the junction unmatched. CDR3 size: 13 residues. CDR1 and CDR2 from the germline V gene are MNHNS and SASEGT.

This clone was picked up a small number of times. V gene TRBV7-3 combines with J gene TRBJ1-2, with 9 bases identical to TRBD1. Losses at the gene ends were 5 bases for V and 0 bases for J; bases not matched to a gene: 4. CDR1 and CDR2 from the germline V gene are SGHTA and FQGTGA. The CDR3 is made up of 15 amino acids. The CDR3 DNA sequence: TGTGCCAGCAGCCTCGACAGGGGGACTAACTATGGCTACACCTTC. The encoded protein is CASSLDRGTNYGYTF.

V gene TRBV11-2 combines with J gene TRBJ2-7; D remains ambiguous. CDR1 is SGHAT, CDR2 FQNNGV, per germline. V gave up 0 bases and J gave up 6 bases, with 6 bases separating them. This CDR3 contains 12 residues. The CDR3 loop is CASSLDRGEQYF. CDR3 DNA sequence: TGTGCCAGCAGCTTAGATAGAGGCGAGCAGTACTTC. The full variable domain, completed using reference TRBV11-2 and TRBJ2-7, is EAGVAQSPRYKIIEKRQSVAFWCNPISGHATLYWYQQILGQGPKLLIQFQNNGVVDDSQLPKDRFSAERLKGVDSTLKIQPAKLEDSAVYLCASSLDRGEQYFGPGTRLTVT.

Comment on this clone: The junction shows a germline mismatch at one end, possibly a read error. The rearrangement joins TRBV15 to TRBJ2-7, with TRBD2 matching over 15 bases. Germline assignment: CDR1 LNHNV and CDR2 YYDKDF (reference sequence). CDR3 length: 16 residues. As DNA, the CDR3 is TGTGCCACCAGCAGAGATATCGGGACTAGCGGGAGGCAGAAGTCCTTC. It encodes CATSRDIGTSGRQKSF.

The chain has TRBV11-2 and TRBJ1-2; possible D gene TRBD1, 6 bases. This CDR3 contains 19 residues. The ends were cut back, 5 bases at V and 1 base at J, with 26 bases in the middle. The germline CDR1 and CDR2 sequences are SGHAT and FQNNGV. The CDR3 DNA follows: TGTGCCAGCAGCCACAGACCCCGAAACAGGGAAGGGGTTAACTATGGCTACACCTTC. Translated: CASSHRPRNREGVNYGYTF.

The chain combines TRBV5-6 with TRBJ1-4; D is uncertain. The V end lost 0 bases, the J end lost 4 bases, and 4 bases lay between the germline ends. CDR3 length: 13 residues. The germline gives CDR1 SGHDT, CDR2 YYEEEE. The CDR3 sequence: CASSLVHNEKLFF. CDR3 DNA sequence: TGTGCCAGCAGCTTGGTACATAATGAAAAACTGTTTTTT.

The chain has TRBV2 and TRBJ2-1; 8 bases are shared with TRBD2. V lost 11 bases, J lost 6 bases, and 9 bases stayed unmatched. The CDR3 is 13 residues long. Germline-derived CDR1 and CDR2 are SNHLY and FYNNEI. CDR3 region: CAGQRERGNEQFF. CDR3 sequence (DNA): TGTGCCGGACAGCGGGAGAGGGGCAATGAGCAGTTCTTC.

The rearrangement links TRBV6-1 to TRBJ1-5; D unclear. Per the germline V gene, CDR1 is MNHNS and CDR2 is SASEGT. The V end was cut by 9 bases, the J end by 3 bases, with 9 bases between. This CDR3 has 12 residues. The CDR3 reads CASNRVNQPQHF. CDR3 DNA: TGTGCCAGTAACAGAGTCAATCAGCCCCAGCATTTT.

This CDR3 reads CASRLAGGAYEQYF. For the CDR3, the DNA is TGTGCCAGCAGGCTAGCGGGAGGGGCCTACGAGCAGTACTTC. This chain connects TRBV27 to TRBJ2-7; 12 bases map to TRBD2. The J segment lost 2 bases and the V segment lost 6 bases, leaving 2 bases of the junction unmatched. Germline values: CDR1 MNHEY, CDR2 SMNVEV (reference sequence). The CDR3 runs 14 residues.

This chain connects TRBV29-1 to TRBJ2-3, with 11 bases identical to TRBD1. V lost 7 bases, J lost 2 bases, and 5 bases stayed unmatched. The CDR3 has 14 residues. Germline CDR1 SQVTM, CDR2 ANQGSEA. The DNA of the CDR3 is TGCAGCGCTCGGACAGGGGGCTTCACAGATACGCAGTATTTT. Encoded protein: CSARTGGFTDTQYF.

The gene calls are TRBV28 and TRBJ1-4; the D is unclear. V was cut by 6 bases and J by 8 bases, with 13 bases left in between. The CDR3 runs 13 residues. Germline V gene data show CDR1 as MDHEN and CDR2 as SYDVKM. The CDR3, as DNA: TGTGCCAGCAGCATACTAGGGTACGAAAAACTGTTTTTT. It yields the protein CASSILGYEKLFF.

V gene TRBV19 combines with J gene TRBJ2-5, with D possibly matching TRBD2 (6 bases). The J call is uncertain, as TRBJ2-7 better fits the DNA end. This CDR3 is built from 13 residues. The germline gives CDR1 LNHDA, CDR2 SQIVND (reference sequence). CDR3 coding DNA: TGTGCCAGTAGCGCGGGAAGCTCCTACGAGCAGTACTTC. It specifies CASSAGSSYEQYF.

The CDR3 DNA follows: TGTGCCAGCAACGGGCTGGGCAGAACCGGGACAGGGGGTTTAGGTGGCTACACCTTC. Its protein product is CASNGLGRTGTGGLGGYTF. The chain has TRBV28 and TRBJ1-2, with 11 positions matching TRBD1. The ends lost 7 bases at V and 7 bases at J; junction bases unmatched: 23. The CDR3 contains 19 residues. CDR1 MDHEN and CDR2 SYDVKM come from the germline V gene.

V is TRBV29-1 and J is TRBJ2-7, with D tentatively TRBD1 (5 bases). Germline values: CDR1 SQVTM, CDR2 ANQGSEA. The CDR3 is made up of 11 amino acids. V was shortened by 7 bases and J by 6 bases, with 13 bases between the two germline ends. CDR3 sequence reads: CSAVDTAEQYF. The CDR3 region has the DNA TGCAGCGCCGTGGACACTGCCGAGCAGTACTTC.

This rearrangement joins TRBV27 to TRBJ2-6; tentatively, D is TRBD1 (6 bases). This CDR3 is 15 amino acids long. Germline lookup yields CDR1 MNHEY and CDR2 SMNVEV (reference sequence). Trimming cost V 5 bases and J 2 bases, with 10 bases left between them. For the CDR3, the DNA is TGTGCCAGCAGTACCGAGGGGGCTGGGGCCAACGTCCTGACTTTC. Translation: CASSTEGAGANVLTF.

The genes are TRBV6-4 and TRBJ2-2, with 10 nucleotides matching TRBD2. The V segment lost 1 base and the J segment 10 bases; nucleotides outside the gene matches: 9. This CDR3 spans 16 amino acids. CDR1 is MRHNA, CDR2 SNTAGT, per germline. CDR3 residues: CASSDYKREGPEELFF. For the CDR3, the DNA is TGTGCCAGCAGTGACTACAAGCGGGAGGGCCCTGAGGAGCTGTTTTTT.